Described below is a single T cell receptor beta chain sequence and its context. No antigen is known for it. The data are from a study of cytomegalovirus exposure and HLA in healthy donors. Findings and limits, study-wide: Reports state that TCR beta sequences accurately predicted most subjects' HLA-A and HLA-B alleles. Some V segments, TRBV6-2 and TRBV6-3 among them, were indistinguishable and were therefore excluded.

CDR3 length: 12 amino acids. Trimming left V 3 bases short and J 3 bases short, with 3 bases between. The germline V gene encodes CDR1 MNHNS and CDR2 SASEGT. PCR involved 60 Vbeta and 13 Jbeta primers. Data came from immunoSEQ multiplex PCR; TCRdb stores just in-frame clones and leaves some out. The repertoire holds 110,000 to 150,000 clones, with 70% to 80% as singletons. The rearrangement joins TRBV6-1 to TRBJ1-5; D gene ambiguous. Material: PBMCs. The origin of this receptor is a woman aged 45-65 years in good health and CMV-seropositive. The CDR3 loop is CASSDLNQPQHF. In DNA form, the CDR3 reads TGTGCCAGCAGTGACCTCAATCAGCCCCAGCATTTT.